This passage covers 19 T cell receptor beta chains from one sample sequenced in a study of early T cells in non-severe SARS-CoV-2 infection. TCRdb called the 5' RACE reads again in MiXCR, with one record for every CDR3 protein. This table has about 68,000 distinct CDR3 sequences, approximately 11% appearing once. The specimen sequenced was whole blood. The receptors shown here come from an adult who was a healthcare worker with PCR-confirmed SARS-CoV-2 infection or an uninfected control (not recorded which).

J is TRBJ2-5 and V is TRBV5-1, with D uncertain. The germline CDR1 and CDR2 sequences are SGHRS and YFSETQ. The length of the CDR3 is 9 residues. The V end lost 6 bases, the J end lost 7 bases, and 4 bases lay between the germline ends. CDR3 in DNA: TGCGCCAGCAAAGGGACCCAGTACTTC. This translates into CASKGTQYF. Looking up the rest from reference TRBV5-1 and TRBJ2-5 gives the full variable domain: KAGVTQTPRYLIKTRGQQVTLSCSPISGHRSVSWYQQTPGQGLQFLFEYFSETQRNKGNFPGRFSGRQFSNSRSEMNVSTLELGDSALYLCASKGTQYFGPGTRLLVL.

This clonotype was seen ten or more times. This chain connects TRBV20-1 to TRBJ2-4; 7 positions match TRBD2. The CDR3 is made up of 16 amino acids. The ends lost 3 bases at V and 2 bases at J; junction bases unmatched: 10. Germline CDR1 reads DFQATT; CDR2 reads SNEGSKA (reference sequence). The CDR3 bases are TGCAGTGCTAGTGCATATCTCGGGACTACCAAAAACATTCAGTACTTC. This translates into CSASAYLGTTKNIQYF.

The chain joins TRBV30 to TRBJ2-5; D is uncertain. CDR3 length equals 11 residues. V lost 0 bases and J 3 bases, leaving 2 bases between the germline ends. Germline CDR1 reads GTSNPN; CDR2 reads SVGIG (reference sequence). The CDR3 spells CAWSVEETQYF. CDR3 coding DNA: TGTGCCTGGAGTGTCGAAGAGACCCAGTACTTC.

This clonotype has just a few counts. The rearrangement uses TRBV27 and TRBJ2-4; D possibly corresponds to TRBD1 (6 bases). CDR3 size: 16 residues. V was trimmed by 0 bases and J by 7 bases, leaving 16 bases between them. Germline V lookup: CDR1 MNHEY, CDR2 SMNVEV (reference sequence). The CDR3 reads CASSLSVPGAGNIQYF. Here the CDR3 DNA reads TGTGCCAGCAGTTTATCAGTGCCAGGGGCGGGCAACATTCAGTACTTC.

This clonotype was counted ten times or more. The chain carries TRBV5-4 and TRBJ2-3, with unresolved D. Germline CDR1 SGHNT, CDR2 YYREEE (reference sequence). The CDR3 extends over 14 amino acids. With 2 bases removed from V and 4 bases from J, the gap between germline ends came to 11 bases. CDR3 sequence: CASSFEKVADTQYF. The CDR3 nucleotides are TGTGCCAGCAGCTTTGAGAAGGTTGCAGATACGCAGTATTTT.

V usage is TRBV2 and J usage is TRBJ1-4; D not resolved. Trimming removed 6 bases from V and 3 bases from J, with 14 bases in between. The CDR3 is made up of 15 amino acids. CDR1 and CDR2 from the germline V gene are SNHLY and FYNNEI. CDR3 in amino acids: CASSRELPSNEKLFF. As DNA, the CDR3 is TGTGCCAGCAGCAGAGAGCTCCCCTCTAATGAAAAACTGTTTTTT.

This chain uses TRBV4-1 with TRBJ1-2, with D uncertain. The CDR3 is 14 amino acids. Germline-derived CDR1 and CDR2 are MGHRA and YSYEKL. Between the trimmed V and J ends, which lost 0 bases and 4 bases, there was a span of 9 bases. The CDR3 nucleotides read TGCGCCAGCAGCCAAGATGCGGGGAGCTATGGCTACACCTTC. Amino acid sequence: CASSQDAGSYGYTF.

This clonotype was observed at least ten times. The V call is TRBV28, the J call TRBJ2-7; no clear D. This CDR3 has 12 residues. Trimming removed 7 bases at V and 7 bases at J, with 14 bases between. Germline CDR1 MDHEN, CDR2 SYDVKM. Written as DNA, the CDR3 is TGTGCCAGCACCTTTCTCGGCGAGGAGCAGTACTTC. Its translation: CASTFLGEEQYF.

This clonotype has ten or more counts. The chain recombines TRBV6-5 with TRBJ2-3; tentative D call: TRBD1 (6 bases). The V end was cut by 5 bases, the J end by 0 bases, with 21 bases between. Germline V gene data show CDR1 as MNHEY and CDR2 as SVGAGI. The CDR3 extends over 18 amino acids. CDR3 in DNA: TGTGCCAGCAGTGCCTGGACTGGGACATACGTTAGCACAGATACGCAGTATTTT. Amino acids: CASSAWTGTYVSTDTQYF.

This clonotype was observed at least ten times. This chain joins TRBV7-2 and TRBJ2-5, with 8 bases fitting TRBD2. The CDR3 covers 14 residues. The junction had 3 bases not matched to a gene; V was cut back by 2 bases and J by 4 bases. Germline V gene data show CDR1 as SGHTA and CDR2 as FQGNSA. The CDR3 DNA follows: TGTGCCAGCAGCTTAAACGGGAGGGGAGAGACCCAGTACTTC. This gives the protein CASSLNGRGETQYF.

V and J are TRBV20-1 and TRBJ1-1; 8 positions agree with TRBD1. Germline V gene lookup returns CDR1 DFQATT and CDR2 SNEGSKA (reference sequence). The CDR3 extends over 14 amino acids. The CDR3 region has the DNA TGCAGCGATGGAAGGACAGGGACGAACACTGAAGCTTTCTTT. Protein: CSDGRTGTNTEAFF.

This clonotype was seen more than once but under ten times. This rearrangement joins TRBV28 to TRBJ2-1; 7 nucleotides agree with TRBD1. Germline CDR1 is MDHEN and CDR2 is SYDVKM. The CDR3 is 13 amino acids. With 5 bases clipped from V and 5 bases from J, the junction kept 3 bases outside the gene matches. The CDR3 loop reads CASSPGQHNEQFF. In DNA, the CDR3 is TGTGCCAGCAGTCCGGGACAGCACAATGAGCAGTTCTTC.

This clonotype has just a few counts. The chain is built from TRBV11-1 and TRBJ2-7; 8 nucleotides align to TRBD2. V trimming: 2 bases; J trimming: 6 bases; junction bases outside the gene matches: 6. Per the germline V gene, CDR1 is SGHAT and CDR2 is FQDESV (reference sequence). The CDR3 sequence is 14 residues long. CDR3 sequence (DNA): TGTGCCAGCAGCTTAAGGAGCGGGAGAGGCGAGCAGTACTTC. It translates to CASSLRSGRGEQYF. The full variable domain, its missing parts supplied by reference TRBV11-1 and TRBJ2-7, is EAEVAQSPRYKITEKSQAVAFWCDPISGHATLYWYRQILGQGPELLVQFQDESVVDDSQLPKDRFSAERLKGVDSTLKIQPAELGDSAMYLCASSLRSGRGEQYFGPGTRLTVT.

This clonotype was detected a few times. The chain joins TRBV18 to TRBJ1-2, with 7 bases identical to TRBD1. Germline CDR1 KGHSH, CDR2 LQKENI. With 4 bases clipped from V and 4 bases from J, the junction kept 3 bases outside the gene matches. The CDR3 loop spans 13 amino acids. Here the CDR3 reads CASSLDRAYGYTF. DNA for the CDR3: TGTGCCAGCTCACTAGACAGGGCCTATGGCTACACCTTC.

V and J are TRBV12-3 or TRBV12-4 and TRBJ2-3, with D perhaps being TRBD1 or TRBD2 (6 bases each). This CDR3 is 14 amino acids long. V lost 3 bases to trimming and J lost 5 bases, with 12 bases between them. The CDR3: CASSLHGGVDTQYF. The CDR3 coding sequence is TGTGCCAGCAGTTTGCACGGGGGCGTAGATACGCAGTATTTT.

A few counts support this clonotype. The chain combines TRBV28 with TRBJ2-7; 11 nucleotides line up with TRBD2. Germline assignment: CDR1 MDHEN and CDR2 SYDVKM. CDR3 length: 19 amino acids. The ends lost 4 bases at V and 5 bases at J; junction bases unmatched: 19. The CDR3 region is CASSSPGGSGRAVGNEQYF. Written as DNA, the CDR3 is TGTGCCAGCAGTTCGCCTGGGGGTAGCGGGAGGGCCGTCGGGAACGAGCAGTACTTC.

This clonotype has more than one count but fewer than ten. The V and J genes are TRBV11-3 and TRBJ2-2; 7 nucleotides line up with TRBD2. Germline V gene data show CDR1 as SGHNT and CDR2 as YENEEA. With 0 bases clipped from V and 0 bases from J, the junction kept 4 bases outside the gene matches. CDR3 length: 17 amino acids. This chain's CDR3 is CASSLDGGSTNTGELFF. The CDR3 DNA is TGTGCCAGCAGCTTAGACGGGGGGTCTACGAACACCGGGGAGCTGTTTTTT.

The chain has TRBV5-6 and TRBJ2-7; D is unresolved. V dropped 0 bases and J dropped 7 bases, with 8 bases sitting between them. Germline assignment: CDR1 SGHDT and CDR2 YYEEEE. The CDR3 contains 12 residues. The CDR3, as DNA: TGTGCCAGCAGCTTGGTCTCGGGTGAGCAGTACTTC. This encodes CASSLVSGEQYF.

The gene calls are TRBV28 and TRBJ1-1; tentative D call: TRBD1 (5 bases). The CDR3 covers 12 residues. Germline assignment: CDR1 MDHEN and CDR2 SYDVKM. The germline V and J ends were trimmed by 6 bases and 10 bases, with 15 bases remaining between them. The CDR3 loop is CASSESGISAFF. Here the CDR3 DNA reads TGTGCCAGCAGCGAATCAGGGATATCAGCTTTCTTT.